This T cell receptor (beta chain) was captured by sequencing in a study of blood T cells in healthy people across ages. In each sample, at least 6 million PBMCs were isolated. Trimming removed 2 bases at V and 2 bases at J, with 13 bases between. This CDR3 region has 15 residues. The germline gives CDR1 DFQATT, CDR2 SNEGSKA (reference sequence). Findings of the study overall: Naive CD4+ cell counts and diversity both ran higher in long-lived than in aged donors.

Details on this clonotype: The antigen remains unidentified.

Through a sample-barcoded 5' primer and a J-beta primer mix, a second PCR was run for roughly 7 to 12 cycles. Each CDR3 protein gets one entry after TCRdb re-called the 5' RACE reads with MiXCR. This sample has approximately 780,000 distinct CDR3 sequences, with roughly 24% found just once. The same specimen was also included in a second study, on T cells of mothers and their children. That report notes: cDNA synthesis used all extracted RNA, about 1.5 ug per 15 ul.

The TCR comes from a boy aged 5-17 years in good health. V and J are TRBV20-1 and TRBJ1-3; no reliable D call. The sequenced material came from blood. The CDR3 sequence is CSARSSGSAGNTIYF. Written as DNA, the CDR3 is TGCAGTGCTAGATCAAGCGGGAGTGCTGGAAACACCATATATTTT.